The T cell receptor beta chain under discussion was sequenced for a study of blood T cell repertoires in COVID-19. About the research overall: From the United States, Italy and Spain came samples of acute and convalescent COVID-19. T cells, B-cell-depleted T cells, or PBMCs provided the cDNA or gDNA that served as material.

Authors' analysis steps: For nucleated cells, counts were estimated from reference gene primer amplification. Profiling relied on immunoSEQ multiplex PCR, and the TCRdb table lists in-frame clones only, not all of them. V and J calls and clone size are as listed in that table; D and trimming were resolved from the DNA. The data show about 360,000 clones, with approximately 86% seen just once and 3% held by the top ten. CDR1 SNHLY and CDR2 FYNNEI come from the germline V gene. V lost 8 bases, J lost 2 bases, and 8 bases stayed unmatched. The CDR3 is 14 amino acids. The V gene is TRBV2, the J gene TRBJ1-2, with TRBD1 identical over 7 bases. The TCR was taken from a human donor in a cohort sampled during active COVID-19. Sequencing was performed on peripheral blood. CDR3 sequence reads: CASGYRGRNYGYTF. CDR3 in DNA: TGTGCCAGCGGATACAGGGGCAGGAACTATGGCTACACCTTC.